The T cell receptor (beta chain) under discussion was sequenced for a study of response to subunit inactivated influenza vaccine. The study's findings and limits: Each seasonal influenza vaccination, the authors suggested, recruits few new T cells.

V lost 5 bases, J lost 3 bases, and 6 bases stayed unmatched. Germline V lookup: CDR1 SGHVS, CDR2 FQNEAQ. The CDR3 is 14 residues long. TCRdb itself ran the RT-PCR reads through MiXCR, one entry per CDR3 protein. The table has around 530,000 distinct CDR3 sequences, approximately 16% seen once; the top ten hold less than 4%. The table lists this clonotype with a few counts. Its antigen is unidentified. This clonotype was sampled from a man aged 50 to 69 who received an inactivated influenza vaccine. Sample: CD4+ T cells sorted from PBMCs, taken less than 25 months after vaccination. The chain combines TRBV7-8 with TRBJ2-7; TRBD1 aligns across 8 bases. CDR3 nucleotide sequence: TGTGCCAGCAGCCGGACAGGGATGAACTACGAGCAGTACTTC. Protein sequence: CASSRTGMNYEQYF.